This T cell receptor beta chain comes out of a study of HIV-infected children after antiretroviral therapy interruption. Study-wide findings and caveats: After interruption, shared-triplet CDR3 clustering rose in three patients.

Treatment defined: PENTA 11 planned treatment interruption arm or continuous ART arm. Memory CD8+ CD45RO+ CD45RA- T cells were sorted from thawed PBMCs. The TCR library was built from RNA with a 3' RACE protocol and unique molecular identifiers. TCRdb recomputed calls from the 3' RACE reads with MiXCR, one row per CDR3 protein. Among approximately 16,000 distinct CDR3 sequences listed, around 3.4% were seen once. Germline V gene sequence: CDR1 MNHNS, CDR2 SASEGT. The length of the CDR3 is 16 residues. V lost 7 bases, J lost 4 bases, and 12 bases stayed unmatched. About this clonotype itself: No antigen is known for it.

V and J are TRBV6-1 and TRBJ2-5; 10 bases map to TRBD2. The sample was CD45RO+ CD8+ T cells from PBMCs, pooled from several time points, taken from a donor given antiretroviral therapy, either interrupted or continuous. Regarding subset: memory CD8+ CD45RO+ CD45RA- T cells. This TCR was sampled from a pool of human donors with HIV. CDR3 coding DNA: TGTGCCAGCACCCCACCCACCGGGACTAGCGTAGAGACCCAGTACTTC. It encodes CASTPPTGTSVETQYF.